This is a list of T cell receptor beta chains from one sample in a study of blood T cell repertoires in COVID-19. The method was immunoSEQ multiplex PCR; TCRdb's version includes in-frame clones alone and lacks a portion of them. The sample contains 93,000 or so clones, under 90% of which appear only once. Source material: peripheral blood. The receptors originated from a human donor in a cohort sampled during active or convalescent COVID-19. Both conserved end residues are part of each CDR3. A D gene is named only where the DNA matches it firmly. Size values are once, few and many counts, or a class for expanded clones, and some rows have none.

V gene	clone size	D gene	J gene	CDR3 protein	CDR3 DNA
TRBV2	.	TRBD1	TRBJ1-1	CASSRTGGRTEAFF	TGTGCCAGCAGCCGAACAGGGGGACGCACTGAAGCTTTCTTT
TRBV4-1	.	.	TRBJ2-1	CASSQNEGFEQFF	TGCGCCAGCAGCCAAAATGAGGGCTTTGAGCAGTTCTTC
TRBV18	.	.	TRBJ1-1	CASSPGEDTEAFF	TGTGCCAGCTCACCAGGGGAGGACACTGAAGCTTTCTTT
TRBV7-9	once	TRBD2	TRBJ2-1	CASSLAVLAGIYNEQFF	TGTGCCAGCAGCTTAGCGGTACTAGCGGGGATCTACAATGAGCAGTTCTTC
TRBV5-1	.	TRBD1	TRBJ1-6	CASSSGQGRNSPLHF	TGCGCCAGCAGCTCCGGACAGGGTAGGAATTCACCCCTCCACTTT
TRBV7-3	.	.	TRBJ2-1	CASSLEGGSYNEQFF	TGTGCCAGCAGCTTAGAAGGCGGCTCCTACAATGAGCAGTTCTTC
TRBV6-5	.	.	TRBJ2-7	CASSRGSRYSYEQYF	TGTGCCAGCTCAAGGGGAAGTAGATACTCCTACGAGCAGTACTTC
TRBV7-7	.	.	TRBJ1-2	CASSSPMVPEPYGYTF	TGTGCCAGCAGCTCGCCAATGGTACCAGAACCCTATGGCTACACCTTC
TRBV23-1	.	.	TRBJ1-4	CASRPMAVATNEKLFF	TGCGCCAGCAGACCTATGGCGGTGGCAACTAATGAAAAACTGTTTTTT
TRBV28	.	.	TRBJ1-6	CASSLWAGARNSPLHF	TGTGCCAGCAGTTTATGGGCAGGGGCGCGTAATTCACCCCTCCACTTT
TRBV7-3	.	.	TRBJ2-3	CASSLYPADTQYF	TGTGCCAGCAGCCTATATCCGGCAGATACGCAGTATTTT
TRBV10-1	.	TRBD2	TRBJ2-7	CASSESGSGGTYEQYF	TGCGCCAGCAGTGAGTCAGGTAGCGGGGGGACCTACGAGCAGTACTTC
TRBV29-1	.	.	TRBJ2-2	CSVLVTTNTGELFF	TGCAGCGTTCTAGTCACCACCAACACCGGGGAGCTGTTTTTT
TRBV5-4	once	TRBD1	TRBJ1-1	CASSYDRVNTEAFF	TGTGCCAGCAGCTACGACAGGGTGAACACTGAAGCTTTCTTT
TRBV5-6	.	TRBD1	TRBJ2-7	CASTLTGSFPYEQYF	TGTGCCAGCACCTTGACAGGGTCATTCCCCTACGAGCAGTACTTC
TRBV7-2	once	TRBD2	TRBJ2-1	CASSLEGRGIYNEQFF	TGTGCCAGCAGCTTAGAAGGGCGGGGGATCTACAATGAGCAGTTCTTC
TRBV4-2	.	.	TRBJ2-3	CASSTTGGAASTDTQYF	TGTGCCAGCAGCACGACGGGTGGGGCGGCTAGCACAGATACGCAGTATTTT
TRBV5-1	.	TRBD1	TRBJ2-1	CASSSSPDRARYNEQFF	TGCGCCAGCAGCTCCAGCCCCGACAGGGCGAGATACAATGAGCAGTTCTTC
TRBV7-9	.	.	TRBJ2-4	CASSRDTKNIQYF	TGTGCCAGCAGCCGAGACACGAAAAACATTCAGTACTTC
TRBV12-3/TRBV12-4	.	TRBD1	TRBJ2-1	CASSRDRRDEQFF	TGTGCCAGCAGCCGGGACAGGAGAGATGAGCAGTTCTTC
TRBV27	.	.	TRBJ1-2	CASSFGPIYGYTF	TGTGCCAGCAGTTTTGGGCCGATCTATGGCTACACCTTC
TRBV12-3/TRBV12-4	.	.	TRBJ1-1	CASNGPSEAFF	TGTGCCAGTAATGGGCCGTCTGAAGCTTTCTTT
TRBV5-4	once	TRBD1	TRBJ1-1	CASSTGQGRTEAFF	TGTGCCAGCAGCACGGGACAGGGTAGGACTGAAGCTTTCTTT
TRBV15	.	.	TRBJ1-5	CATSRVRGNQPQHF	TGTGCCACCAGCAGAGTTCGGGGGAATCAGCCCCAGCATTTT
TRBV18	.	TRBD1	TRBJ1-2	CASSPLGTGGGGYGYTF	TGTGCCAGCTCACCCCTAGGGACAGGGGGCGGCGGCTATGGCTACACCTTC
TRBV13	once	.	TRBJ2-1	CASSLAGNEQFF	TGTGCCAGCAGCTTAGCAGGCAATGAGCAGTTCTTC
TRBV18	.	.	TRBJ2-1	CASSPRRQGGSWQFF	TGTGCCAGCTCACCTCGGAGGCAGGGGGGTTCGTGGCAGTTCTTC
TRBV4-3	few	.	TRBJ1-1	CASSQDRGQMAFF	TGCGCCAGCAGCCAAGATCGAGGACAGATGGCTTTCTTT
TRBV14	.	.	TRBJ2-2	CASSQGRQLGAGELFF	TGTGCCAGCAGCCAAGGAAGACAGCTGGGTGCCGGGGAGCTGTTTTTT
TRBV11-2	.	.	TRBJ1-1	CASSSGVIAFF	TGTGCCAGCAGCTCCGGGGTTATAGCTTTCTTT
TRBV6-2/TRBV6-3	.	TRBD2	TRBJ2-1	CASSYVLAGYNEQFF	TGTGCCAGCAGTTACGTGCTAGCGGGATACAATGAGCAGTTCTTC
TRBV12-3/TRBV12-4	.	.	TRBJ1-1	CASSFEVGTEAFF	TGTGCCAGCAGTTTTGAGGTAGGCACTGAAGCTTTCTTT
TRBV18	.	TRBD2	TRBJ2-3	CASSPISGVTDTQYF	TGTGCCAGCTCACCCATAAGCGGGGTCACAGATACGCAGTATTTT